This T cell receptor beta chain came from a study of cytomegalovirus exposure and HLA in healthy donors. Study-level points and caveats: Later analysis associated a missense DCLRE1C variant with TCR beta V- and J-gene trimming.

On this clone: Its specificity is not known.

With 60 Vbeta and 13 Jbeta primers, the PCR was carried out. Assay: immunoSEQ multiplex PCR; the TCRdb copy retains only in-frame clones and omits some. The listing records some 200,000 clones. Per germline, CDR1 LNHDA and CDR2 SQIVND (reference sequence). Trimming took 4 bases from V and 2 from J, leaving 13 bases between them. The CDR3 totals 15 residues. This chain connects TRBV19 to TRBJ2-3; D possibly corresponds to TRBD2 (5 bases). Sequencing was performed on PBMCs. The receptor was derived from a man in his thirties or forties in good health and CMV-seronegative. The CDR3 DNA reads as TGTGCCAGTAGTACAGGACTCCTTTTCACAGATACGCAGTATTTT. As protein: CASSTGLLFTDTQYF.